This T cell receptor beta chain stems from a study of shared clonotypes between healthy human individuals. The study's findings and limits: The small donor group covered limited genetic and exposure diversity. A handful of donors held about 4.6% of naive CD4 clonotypes in common. Clonotype sharing among donors was expected to depend on sequencing depth.

The V and J ends lost 6 bases and 6 bases respectively, with 21 bases between them. The CDR3 has 16 residues. Germline assignment: CDR1 MNHEY and CDR2 SMNVEV (reference sequence). Evenly divided among several immunoSEQ plates was the genomic DNA of each subset. This table comes from immunoSEQ multiplex PCR, and its TCRdb copy is limited to in-frame clones, with some not included. The sample includes hundreds of thousands of clones, 85% to 95% of them seen just once. Concerning this clone: Its cognate antigen is unknown.

CD45RO-negative CD8 cells positively selected for CCR7 made up the naive population, which excluded terminally differentiated effector memory CD45RA+ cells. Material for sequencing was naive CD8+ T cells sorted from blood. The TCR originated in a man aged 30 to 45 in good health. V is TRBV27 and J is TRBJ2-4; TRBD2 is a possible D gene (5 bases). The CDR3: CASSQDLGEVGNIQYF. Here the CDR3 DNA reads TGTGCCAGCAGCCAGGACCTGGGAGAGGTGGGAAACATTCAGTACTTC.